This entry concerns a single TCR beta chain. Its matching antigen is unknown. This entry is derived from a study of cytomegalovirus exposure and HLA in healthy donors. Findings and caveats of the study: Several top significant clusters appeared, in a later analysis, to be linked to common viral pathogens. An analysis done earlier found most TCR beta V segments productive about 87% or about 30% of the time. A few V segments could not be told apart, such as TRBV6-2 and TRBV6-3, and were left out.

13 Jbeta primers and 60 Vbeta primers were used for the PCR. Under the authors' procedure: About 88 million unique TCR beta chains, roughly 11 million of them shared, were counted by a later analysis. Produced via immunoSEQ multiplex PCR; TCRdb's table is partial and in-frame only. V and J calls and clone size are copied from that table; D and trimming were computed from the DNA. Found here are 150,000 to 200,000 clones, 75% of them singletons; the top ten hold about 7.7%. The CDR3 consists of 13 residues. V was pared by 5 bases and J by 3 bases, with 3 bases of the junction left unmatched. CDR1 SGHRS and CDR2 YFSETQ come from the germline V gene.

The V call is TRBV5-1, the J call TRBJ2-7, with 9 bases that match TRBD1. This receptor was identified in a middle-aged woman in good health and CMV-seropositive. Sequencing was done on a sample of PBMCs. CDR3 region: CASRQDRGYEQYF. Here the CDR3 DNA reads TGCGCCAGCAGGCAGGACAGGGGCTACGAGCAGTACTTC. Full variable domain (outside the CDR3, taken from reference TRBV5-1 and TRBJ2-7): KAGVTQTPRYLIKTRGQQVTLSCSPISGHRSVSWYQQTPGQGLQFLFEYFSETQRNKGNFPGRFSGRQFSNSRSEMNVSTLELGDSALYLCASRQDRGYEQYFGPGTRLTVT.